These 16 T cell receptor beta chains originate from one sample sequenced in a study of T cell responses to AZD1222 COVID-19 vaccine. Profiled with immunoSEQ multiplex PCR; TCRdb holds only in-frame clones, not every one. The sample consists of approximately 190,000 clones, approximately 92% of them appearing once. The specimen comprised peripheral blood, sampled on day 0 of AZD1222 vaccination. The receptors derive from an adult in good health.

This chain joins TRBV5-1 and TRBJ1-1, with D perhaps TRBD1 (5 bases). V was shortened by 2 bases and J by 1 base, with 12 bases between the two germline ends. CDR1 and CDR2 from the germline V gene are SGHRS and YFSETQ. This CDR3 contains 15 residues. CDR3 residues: CASSFRGAPNTEAFF. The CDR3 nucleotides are TGCGCCAGCAGCTTCAGAGGGGCGCCGAACACTGAAGCTTTCTTT.

This CDR3 is CASSLFSNSYNEQFF. CDR3 DNA sequence: TGTGCCAGCAGCTTATTCTCAAACTCCTACAATGAGCAGTTCTTC. The chain is built from TRBV7-9 and TRBJ2-1, with no clear D. V lost 2 bases and J 0 bases, leaving 8 bases between the germline ends. Germline V gene sequence: CDR1 SEHNR, CDR2 FQNEAQ (reference sequence). This CDR3 is built from 15 residues.

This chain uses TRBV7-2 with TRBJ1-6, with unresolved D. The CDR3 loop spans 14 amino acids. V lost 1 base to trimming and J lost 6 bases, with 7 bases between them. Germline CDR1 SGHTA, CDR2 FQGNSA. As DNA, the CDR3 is TGTGCCAGCAGCTTAGTACAGATTAATTCACCCCTCCACTTT. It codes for CASSLVQINSPLHF.

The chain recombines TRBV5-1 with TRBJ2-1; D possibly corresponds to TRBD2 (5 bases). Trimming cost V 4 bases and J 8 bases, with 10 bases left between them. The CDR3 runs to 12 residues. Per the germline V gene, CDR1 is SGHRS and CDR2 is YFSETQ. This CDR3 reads CASSQLEYEQFF. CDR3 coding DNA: TGCGCCAGCAGCCAACTAGAGTATGAGCAGTTCTTC.

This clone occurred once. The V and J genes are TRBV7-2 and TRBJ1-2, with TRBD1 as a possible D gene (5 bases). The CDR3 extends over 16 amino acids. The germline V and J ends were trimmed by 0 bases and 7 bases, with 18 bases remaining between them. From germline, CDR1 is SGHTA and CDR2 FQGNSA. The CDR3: CASSLAVGVRVSGYTF. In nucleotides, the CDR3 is TGTGCCAGCAGCTTAGCGGTGGGGGTGCGGGTTTCTGGCTACACCTTC.

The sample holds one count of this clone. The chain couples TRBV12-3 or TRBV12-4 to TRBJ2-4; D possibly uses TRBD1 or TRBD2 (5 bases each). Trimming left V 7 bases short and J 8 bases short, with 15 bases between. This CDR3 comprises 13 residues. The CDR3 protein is CASNSLLGDIQYF. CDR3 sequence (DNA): TGTGCCAGCAACAGCCTACTGGGGGACATTCAGTACTTC.

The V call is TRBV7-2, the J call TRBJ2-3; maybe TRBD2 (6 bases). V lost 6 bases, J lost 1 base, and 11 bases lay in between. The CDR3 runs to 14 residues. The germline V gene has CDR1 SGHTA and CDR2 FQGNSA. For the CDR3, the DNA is TGTGCCAGCAGTTTTAGCGGCCGCACAGATACGCAGTATTTT. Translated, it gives CASSFSGRTDTQYF.

CDR3 protein: CASSTAGGYEQYF. CDR3 in DNA: TGTGCCAGCAGCACTGCTGGCGGCTACGAGCAGTACTTC. The rearrangement links TRBV7-9 to TRBJ2-7; D is unresolved. This CDR3 contains 13 residues. The germline V gene has CDR1 SEHNR and CDR2 FQNEAQ (reference sequence). With 5 bases removed from V and 3 bases from J, the gap between germline ends came to 11 bases.

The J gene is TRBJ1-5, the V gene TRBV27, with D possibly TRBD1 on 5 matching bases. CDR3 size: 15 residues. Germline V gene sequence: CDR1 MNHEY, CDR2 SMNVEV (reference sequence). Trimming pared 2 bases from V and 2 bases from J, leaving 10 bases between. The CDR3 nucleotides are TGTGCCAGCAGTTTAGAGGGGAATGGCAATCAGCCCCAGCATTTT. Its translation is CASSLEGNGNQPQHF.

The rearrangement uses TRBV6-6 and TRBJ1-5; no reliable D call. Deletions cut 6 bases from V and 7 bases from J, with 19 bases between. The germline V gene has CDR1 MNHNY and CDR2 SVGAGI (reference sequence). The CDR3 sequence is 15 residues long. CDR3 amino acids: CASRTEGWSLQPQHF. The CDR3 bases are TGTGCCAGCAGAACGGAAGGCTGGTCCCTACAGCCCCAGCATTTT.

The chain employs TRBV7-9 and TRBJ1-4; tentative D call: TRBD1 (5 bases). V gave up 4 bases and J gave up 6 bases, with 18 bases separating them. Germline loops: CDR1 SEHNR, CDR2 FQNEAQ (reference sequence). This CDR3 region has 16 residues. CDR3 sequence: CASSWGDTGGDEKLFF. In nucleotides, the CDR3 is TGTGCCAGCAGCTGGGGGGATACAGGCGGGGATGAAAAACTGTTTTTT. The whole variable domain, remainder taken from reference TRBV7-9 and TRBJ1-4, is DTGVSQNPRHKITKRGQNVTFRCDPISEHNRLYWYRQTLGQGPEFLTYFQNEAQLEKSRLLSDRFSAERPKGSFSTLEIQRTEQGDSAMYLCASSWGDTGGDEKLFFGSGTQLSVL.

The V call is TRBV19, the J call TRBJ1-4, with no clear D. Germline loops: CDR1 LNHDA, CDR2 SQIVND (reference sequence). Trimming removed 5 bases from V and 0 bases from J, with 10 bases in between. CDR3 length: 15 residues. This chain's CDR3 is CASSVIAATNEKLFF. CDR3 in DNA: TGTGCCAGTAGTGTGATAGCAGCAACTAATGAAAAACTGTTTTTT.

The CDR3 sequence: CASSLGVGTEAFF. The CDR3 DNA follows: TGTGCCAGCAGTTTAGGGGTTGGGACTGAAGCTTTCTTT. The gene calls are TRBV12-3 or TRBV12-4 and TRBJ1-1; D remains ambiguous. The CDR3 has 13 amino acids. V lost 1 base and J lost 5, with 8 bases in between.

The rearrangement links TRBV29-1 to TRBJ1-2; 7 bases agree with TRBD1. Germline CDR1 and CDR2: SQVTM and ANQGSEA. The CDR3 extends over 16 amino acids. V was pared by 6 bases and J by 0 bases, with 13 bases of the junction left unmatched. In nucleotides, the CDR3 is TGCAGCGTAGCTACCGGGACAGCACCTTCTAACTATGGCTACACCTTC. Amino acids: CSVATGTAPSNYGYTF.

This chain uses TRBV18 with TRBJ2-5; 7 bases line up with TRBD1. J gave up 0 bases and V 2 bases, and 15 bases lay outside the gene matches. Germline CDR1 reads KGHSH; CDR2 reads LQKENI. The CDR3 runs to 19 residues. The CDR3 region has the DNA TGTGCCAGCTCACCAGTCGGGACAGAATTCCTAAGATACCAAGAGACCCAGTACTTC. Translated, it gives CASSPVGTEFLRYQETQYF.

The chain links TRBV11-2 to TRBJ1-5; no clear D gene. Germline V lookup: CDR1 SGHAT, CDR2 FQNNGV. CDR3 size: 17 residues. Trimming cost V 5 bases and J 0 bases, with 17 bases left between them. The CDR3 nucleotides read TGTGCCAGCAGCCCTCGAAATAGAGGGATTAGCAATCAGCCCCAGCATTTT. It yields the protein CASSPRNRGISNQPQHF.